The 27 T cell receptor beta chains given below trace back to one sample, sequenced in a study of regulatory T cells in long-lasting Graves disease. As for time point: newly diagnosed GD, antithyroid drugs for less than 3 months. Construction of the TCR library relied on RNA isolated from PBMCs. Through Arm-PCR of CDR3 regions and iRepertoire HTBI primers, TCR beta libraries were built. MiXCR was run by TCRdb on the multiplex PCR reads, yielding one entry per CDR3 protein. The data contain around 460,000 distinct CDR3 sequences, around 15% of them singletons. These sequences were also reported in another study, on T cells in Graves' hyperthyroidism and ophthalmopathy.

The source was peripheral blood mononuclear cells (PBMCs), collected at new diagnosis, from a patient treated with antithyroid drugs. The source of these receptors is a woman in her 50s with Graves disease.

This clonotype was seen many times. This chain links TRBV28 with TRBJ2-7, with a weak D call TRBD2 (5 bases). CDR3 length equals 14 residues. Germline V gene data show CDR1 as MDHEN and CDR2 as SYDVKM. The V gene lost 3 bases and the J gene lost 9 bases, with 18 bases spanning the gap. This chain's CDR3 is CASSFPSPSRAQYF. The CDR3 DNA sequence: TGTGCCAGCAGTTTCCCTAGCCCCAGTAGAGCGCAGTACTTC. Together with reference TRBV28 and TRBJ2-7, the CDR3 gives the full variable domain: DVKVTQSSRYLVKRTGEKVFLECVQDMDHENMFWYRQDPGLGLRLIYFSYDVKMKEKGDIPEGYSVSREKKERFSLILESASTNQTSMYLCASSFPSPSRAQYFGPGTRLTVT.

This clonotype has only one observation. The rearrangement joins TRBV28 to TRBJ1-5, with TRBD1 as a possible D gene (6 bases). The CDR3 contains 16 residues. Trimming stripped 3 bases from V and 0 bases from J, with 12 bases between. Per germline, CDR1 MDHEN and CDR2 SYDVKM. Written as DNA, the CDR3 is TGTGCCAGCAGTTTGTTGTCAGGGGTTAGCAATCAGCCCCAGCATTTT. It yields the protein CASSLLSGVSNQPQHF.

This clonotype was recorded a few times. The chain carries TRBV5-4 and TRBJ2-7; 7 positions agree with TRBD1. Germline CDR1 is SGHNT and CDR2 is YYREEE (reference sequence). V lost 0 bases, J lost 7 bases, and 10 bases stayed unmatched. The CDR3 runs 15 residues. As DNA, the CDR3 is TGTGCCAGCAGCTTGGACAGGGGCCGTTGGAGAGAGCAGTACTTC. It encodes CASSLDRGRWREQYF.

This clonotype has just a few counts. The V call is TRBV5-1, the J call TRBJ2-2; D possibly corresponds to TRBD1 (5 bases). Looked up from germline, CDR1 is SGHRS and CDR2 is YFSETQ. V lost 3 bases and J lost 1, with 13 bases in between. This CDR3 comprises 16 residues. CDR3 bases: TGCGCCAGCAGCTCCAGTAGGGGTCAGAACACCGGGGAGCTGTTTTTT. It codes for CASSSSRGQNTGELFF.

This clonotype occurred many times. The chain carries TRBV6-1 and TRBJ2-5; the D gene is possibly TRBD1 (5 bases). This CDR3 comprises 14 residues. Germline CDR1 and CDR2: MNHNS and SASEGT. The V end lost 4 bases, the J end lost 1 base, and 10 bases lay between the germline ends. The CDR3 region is CASSVDIFQETQYF. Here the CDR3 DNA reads TGTGCCAGCAGTGTGGACATCTTCCAAGAGACCCAGTACTTC.

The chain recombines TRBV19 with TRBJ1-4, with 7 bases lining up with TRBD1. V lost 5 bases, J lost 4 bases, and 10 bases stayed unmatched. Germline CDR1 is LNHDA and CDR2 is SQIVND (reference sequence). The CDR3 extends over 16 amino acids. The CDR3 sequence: CASSGRTGAHNEKLFF. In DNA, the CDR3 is TGTGCCAGTAGTGGGCGGACAGGAGCCCATAATGAAAAACTGTTTTTT.

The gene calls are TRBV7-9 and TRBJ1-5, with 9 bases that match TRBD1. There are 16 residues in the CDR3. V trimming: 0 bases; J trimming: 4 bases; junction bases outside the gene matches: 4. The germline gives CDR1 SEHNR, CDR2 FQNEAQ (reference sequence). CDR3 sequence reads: CASSLAQTGGNQPQHF. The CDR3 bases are TGTGCCAGCAGCTTAGCGCAGACAGGGGGGAATCAGCCCCAGCATTTT.

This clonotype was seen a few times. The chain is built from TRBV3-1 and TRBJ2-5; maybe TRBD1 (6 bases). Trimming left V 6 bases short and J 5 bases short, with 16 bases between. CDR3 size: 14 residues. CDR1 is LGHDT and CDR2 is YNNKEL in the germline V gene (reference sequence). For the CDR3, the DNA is TGTGCCAGCAGTCGGACAGTTCCAGAGGAGACCCAGTACTTC. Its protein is CASSRTVPEETQYF.

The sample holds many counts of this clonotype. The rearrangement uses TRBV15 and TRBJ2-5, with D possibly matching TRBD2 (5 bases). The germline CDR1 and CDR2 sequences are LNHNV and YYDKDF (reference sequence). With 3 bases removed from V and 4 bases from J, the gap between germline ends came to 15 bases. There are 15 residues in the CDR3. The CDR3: CATSSPELGGETQYF. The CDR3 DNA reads TGTGCCACCAGCAGCCCTGAGCTCGGAGGAGAGACCCAGTACTTC.

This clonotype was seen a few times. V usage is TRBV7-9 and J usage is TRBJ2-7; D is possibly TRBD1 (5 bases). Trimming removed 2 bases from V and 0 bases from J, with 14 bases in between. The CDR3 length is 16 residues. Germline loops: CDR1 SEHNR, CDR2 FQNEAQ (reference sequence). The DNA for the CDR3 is TGTGCCAGCAGCTTATGGGGTGGGGCGACCTCCTACGAGCAGTACTTC. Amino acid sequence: CASSLWGGATSYEQYF.

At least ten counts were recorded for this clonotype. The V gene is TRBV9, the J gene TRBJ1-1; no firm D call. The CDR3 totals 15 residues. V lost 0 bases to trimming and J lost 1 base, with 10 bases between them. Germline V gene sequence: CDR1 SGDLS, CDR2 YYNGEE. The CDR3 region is CASSVDVEANTEAFF. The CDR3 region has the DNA TGTGCCAGCAGCGTAGATGTGGAGGCGAACACTGAAGCTTTCTTT. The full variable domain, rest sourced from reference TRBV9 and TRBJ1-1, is DSGVTQTPKHLITATGQRVTLRCSPRSGDLSVYWYQQSLDQGLQFLIQYYNGEERAKGNILERFSAQQFPDLHSELNLSSLELGDSALYFCASSVDVEANTEAFFGQGTRLTVV.

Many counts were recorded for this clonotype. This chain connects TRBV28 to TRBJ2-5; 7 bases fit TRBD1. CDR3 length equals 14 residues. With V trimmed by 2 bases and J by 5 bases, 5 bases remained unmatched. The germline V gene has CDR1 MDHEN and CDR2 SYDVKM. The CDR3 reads CASSLEGAGETQYF. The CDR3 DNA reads TGTGCCAGCAGTTTAGAGGGGGCCGGGGAGACCCAGTACTTC.

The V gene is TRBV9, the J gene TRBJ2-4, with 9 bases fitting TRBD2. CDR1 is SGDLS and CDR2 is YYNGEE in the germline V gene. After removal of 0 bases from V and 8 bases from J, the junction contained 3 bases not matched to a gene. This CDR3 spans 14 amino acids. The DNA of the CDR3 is TGTGCCAGCAGCGTAGGGGTAGCGGGAGACATTCAGTACTTC. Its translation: CASSVGVAGDIQYF.

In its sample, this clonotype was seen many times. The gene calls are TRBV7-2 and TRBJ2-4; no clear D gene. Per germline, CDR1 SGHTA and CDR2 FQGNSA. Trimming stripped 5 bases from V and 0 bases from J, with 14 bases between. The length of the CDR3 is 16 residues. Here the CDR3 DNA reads TGTGCCAGCAGCCCCAGCACGTCTCTAGCCAAAAACATTCAGTACTTC. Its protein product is CASSPSTSLAKNIQYF.

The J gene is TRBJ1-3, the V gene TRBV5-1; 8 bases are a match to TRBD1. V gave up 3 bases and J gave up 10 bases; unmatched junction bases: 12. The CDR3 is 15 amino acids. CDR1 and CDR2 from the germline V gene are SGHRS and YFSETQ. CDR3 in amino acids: CASSSDETGDGTIYF. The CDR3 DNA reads TGCGCCAGCAGCTCAGACGAGACAGGGGACGGGACCATATATTTT.

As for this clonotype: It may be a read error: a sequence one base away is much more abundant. CDR3 sequence: CASSSLAGGPRSYEQHF. The CDR3 region has the DNA TGTGCCAGCAGCTCTCTAGCGGGAGGGCCTCGGTCCTACGAGCAGCACTTC. The chain couples TRBV13 to TRBJ2-7; TRBD2 matches 12 bases. CDR3 length equals 17 residues. Germline lookup yields CDR1 PRHDT and CDR2 FYEKMQ (reference sequence).

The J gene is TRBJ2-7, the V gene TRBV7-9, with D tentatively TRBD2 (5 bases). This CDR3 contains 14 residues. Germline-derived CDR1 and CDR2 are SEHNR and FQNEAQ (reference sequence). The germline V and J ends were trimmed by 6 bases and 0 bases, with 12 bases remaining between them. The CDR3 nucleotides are TGTGCCAGCAGTCAAACTAGTCCCTCCTACGAGCAGTACTTC. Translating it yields CASSQTSPSYEQYF.

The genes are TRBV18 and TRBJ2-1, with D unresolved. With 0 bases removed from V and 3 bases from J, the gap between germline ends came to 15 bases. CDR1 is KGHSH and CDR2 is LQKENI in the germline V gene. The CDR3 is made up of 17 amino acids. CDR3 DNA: TGTGCCAGCTCACCACCCTCCGGGTCTACTGTCTACAATGAGCAGTTCTTC. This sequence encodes CASSPPSGSTVYNEQFF.

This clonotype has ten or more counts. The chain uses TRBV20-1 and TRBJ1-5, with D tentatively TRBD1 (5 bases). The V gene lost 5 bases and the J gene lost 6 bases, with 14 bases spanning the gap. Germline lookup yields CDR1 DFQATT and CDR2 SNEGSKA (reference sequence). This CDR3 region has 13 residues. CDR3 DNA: TGCAGTGCTCGTGAGAGGGGCGGTCAGCCCCAGCATTTT. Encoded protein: CSARERGGQPQHF.

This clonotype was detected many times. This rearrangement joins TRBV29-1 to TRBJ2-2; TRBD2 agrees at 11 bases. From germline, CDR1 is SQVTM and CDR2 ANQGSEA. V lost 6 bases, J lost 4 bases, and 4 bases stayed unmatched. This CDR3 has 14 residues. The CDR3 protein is CSVSGTSGTGELFF. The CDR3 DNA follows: TGCAGCGTGAGCGGGACTAGCGGCACCGGGGAGCTGTTTTTT.

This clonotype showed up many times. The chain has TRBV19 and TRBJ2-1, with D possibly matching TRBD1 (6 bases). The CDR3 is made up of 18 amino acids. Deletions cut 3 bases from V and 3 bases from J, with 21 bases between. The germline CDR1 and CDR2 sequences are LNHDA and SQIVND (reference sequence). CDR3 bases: TGTGCCAGTAGTATTTTTTGGACAGACGAAACAAACTACAATGAGCAGTTCTTC. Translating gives CASSIFWTDETNYNEQFF.

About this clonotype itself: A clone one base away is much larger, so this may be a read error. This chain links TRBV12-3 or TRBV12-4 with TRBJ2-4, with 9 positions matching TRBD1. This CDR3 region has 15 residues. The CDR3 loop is CASTSSQGAKNTQYF. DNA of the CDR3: TGTGCCAGCACCTCCTCACAGGGGGCCAAAAACACTCAGTACTTC.

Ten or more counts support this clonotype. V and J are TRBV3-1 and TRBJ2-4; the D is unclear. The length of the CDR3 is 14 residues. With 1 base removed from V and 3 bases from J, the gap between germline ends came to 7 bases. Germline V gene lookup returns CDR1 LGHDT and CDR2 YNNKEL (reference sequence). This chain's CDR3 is CASSQAGLKNIQYF. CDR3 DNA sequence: TGTGCCAGCAGCCAAGCAGGTCTCAAAAACATTCAGTACTTC.

CDR3 in amino acids: CASSLTPLAESSYEQYF. As DNA, the CDR3 is TGTGCCAGCAGCTTAACACCACTAGCGGAGAGCTCCTACGAGCAGTACTTC. The rearrangement uses TRBV7-9 and TRBJ2-7; 8 positions match TRBD2. Germline CDR1 and CDR2: SEHNR and FQNEAQ (reference sequence). This CDR3 region has 17 residues. Trimming at V came to 2 bases and at J to 0 bases, leaving 9 bases not matched to a gene.

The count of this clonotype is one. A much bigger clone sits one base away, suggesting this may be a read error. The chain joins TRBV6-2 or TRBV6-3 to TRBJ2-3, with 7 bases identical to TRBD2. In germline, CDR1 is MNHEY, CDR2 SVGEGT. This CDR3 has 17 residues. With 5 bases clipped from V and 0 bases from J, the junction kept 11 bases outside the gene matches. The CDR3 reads CASSEPRISGSTDTQYF. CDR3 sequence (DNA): TGTGCCAGCAGTGAGCCGCGGATTAGCGGGAGCACAGATACGCAGTATTTT.

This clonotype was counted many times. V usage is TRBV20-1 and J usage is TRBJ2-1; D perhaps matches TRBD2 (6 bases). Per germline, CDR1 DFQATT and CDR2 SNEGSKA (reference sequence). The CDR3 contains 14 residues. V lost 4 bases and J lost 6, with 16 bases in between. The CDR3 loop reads CSATTGGAFNEQFF. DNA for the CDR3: TGCAGTGCTACTACTGGCGGGGCCTTCAATGAGCAGTTCTTC.

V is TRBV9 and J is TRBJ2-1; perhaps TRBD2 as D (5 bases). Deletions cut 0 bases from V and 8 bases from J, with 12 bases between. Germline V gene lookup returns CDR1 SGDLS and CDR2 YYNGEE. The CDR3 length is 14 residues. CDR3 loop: CASSVDLGVDEQFF. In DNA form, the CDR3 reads TGTGCCAGCAGCGTAGATCTGGGAGTCGATGAGCAGTTCTTC.